This is a list of T cell receptor beta chains from one sample in a study of neurological immune-mediated disorders. TCRdb processed the 5' RACE reads anew with MiXCR; each CDR3 protein has one entry. The table includes about 50,000 distinct CDR3 sequences, 10% detected once. The sequencing sample was made of PBMCs. The origin of the receptors is a man in his 70s with HTLV-1-associated myelopathy (HAM/TSP). Both conserved end residues are trimmed from each CDR3. Fields, in order: V gene, CDR3 protein.

>TRBV6-5
ASSYGGTGNTIY
>TRBV14
ASRSAPGAGELF
>TRBV14
ASSLSKGRNQPQH
>TRBV29-1
SGRQGSATDTQY
>TRBV9
ASSGLLAGAGDTQY
>TRBV9
ASSAGVYTGELF
>TRBV7-2
ASRHREGNSPLH
>TRBV5-1
ASSLAGGIRAGELF
>TRBV5-1
ASSFSIARSVQF
>TRBV28
ASSFRGGRVEQY
>TRBV20-1
SARDMFSTNEKLF
>TRBV5-1
ASTGIAGSYNEQF
>TRBV7-9
ASAVGLGDEQY
>TRBV5-1
ASSLGSGTGTSPLH
>TRBV19
ASSIDRGGGSNQPQH
>TRBV5-6
ASSEGLGRTGELF
>TRBV6-1
ASRPGQDTQY
>TRBV6-1
ASRVGGGNTIY
>TRBV18
ASSPTAYEQY
>TRBV20-1
SARGTSGRTDTQY
>TRBV4-3
ASSQDSGLGGNEQF
>TRBV9
ASSPEGGWLF
>TRBV2
ASSEALQGTGLTSEQF
>TRBV4-3
ASSHKASGGSYEQY
>TRBV7-8
ASSLAASAEYTDTQY
>TRBV7-6
ASSFVGVGEQY
>TRBV5-1
ASSISGNSYNEQF
>TRBV7-7
ASSLGTGRYEQY
>TRBV2
ASNGQRNQPQH
>TRBV20-1
SARRGSQETQY
>TRBV5-5
ASSPGRGTEQY
>TRBV21-1
ASSKPGTGLNEQF
>TRBV5-1
ASSFGGASGANVLT
>TRBV4-1
ASSLSHNEQF
>TRBV20-1
SARDPVVNTQY
>TRBV11-3
ASSFTGLGTDTQY
>TRBV24-1
ATAESGRHEQY
>TRBV12-3/TRBV12-4
ASSLKREMLGEQY
>TRBV7-3
ASSLVYGEAQY
>TRBV7-2
ASSPRPSTNEKLL
>TRBV20-1
SARLSPGETQY
>TRBV7-6
ASSFTTYNEQF
>TRBV10-3
AISIDRAYEQY
>TRBV28
ASSLGGSGRTQY
>TRBV27
ASSLRAGRGNEQF
>TRBV5-1
ASSLDRLYGYT
>TRBV20-1
SASRRYGYT
>TRBV5-1
ASSFLTGQGTDTQY
>TRBV7-3
ASSSKTGGEQF
>TRBV20-1
SARAQDRLRNYEQY
>TRBV5-1
ASSLTTSGRTYEQY